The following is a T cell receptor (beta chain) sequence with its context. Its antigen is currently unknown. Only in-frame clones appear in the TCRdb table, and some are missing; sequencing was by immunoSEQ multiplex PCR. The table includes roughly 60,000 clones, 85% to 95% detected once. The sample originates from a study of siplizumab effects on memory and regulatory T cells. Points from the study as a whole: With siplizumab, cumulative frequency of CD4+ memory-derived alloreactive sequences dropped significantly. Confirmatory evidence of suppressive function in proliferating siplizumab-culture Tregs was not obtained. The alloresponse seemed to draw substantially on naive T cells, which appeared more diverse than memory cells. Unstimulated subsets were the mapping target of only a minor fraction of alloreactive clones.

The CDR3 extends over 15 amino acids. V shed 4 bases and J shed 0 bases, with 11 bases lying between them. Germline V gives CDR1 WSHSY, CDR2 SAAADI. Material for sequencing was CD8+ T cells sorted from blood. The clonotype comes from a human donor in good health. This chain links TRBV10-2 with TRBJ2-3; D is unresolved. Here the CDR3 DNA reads TGCGCCAGCAGTGTTGGCGGAGCTAGCACAGATACGCAGTATTTT. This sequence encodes CASSVGGASTDTQYF.